The 29 T cell receptor beta chains reported below all come from one sample, sequenced in a study of CXCR3-negative and CXCR3-positive naive CD8 T cells. These TCRs' antigens remain unknown. All TRB cDNA libraries came from 5' RACE performed with UMI labels. Reprocessing the 5' RACE reads, TCRdb reports a single entry for every CDR3 protein and omits DNA. The sample includes under 150,000 distinct CDR3 sequences. Points from the study as a whole: Hydrophobicity was higher for TRB CDR3s found in CXCR3-positive naive cells than in CXCR3-negative naive cells.

Source material: naive CXCR3+ CD8+ T cells from blood. Subset here: CD45RO-CCR7+CD27+CD95- naive CD8+ T cells expressing CXCR3 (TNR3+). The receptor set was obtained from a human donor in good health. Some clones in this sample may be carry-over from other donors' samples.

This chain connects TRBV28 to TRBJ2-5; the D call from TCRdb, TRBD2, cannot be confirmed without DNA. CDR3 length equals 15 residues. The germline V gene has CDR1 MDHEN and CDR2 SYDVKM. CDR3 residues: CASSEVGTSGETQYF.

CDR3 residues: CASSLVSGGNTDTQYF. V is TRBV5-1 and J is TRBJ2-3; the D call from TCRdb, TRBD2, cannot be confirmed without DNA. CDR1 is SGHRS, CDR2 YFSETQ, per germline. The CDR3 is 16 amino acids.

V is TRBV10-3 and J is TRBJ2-3; without DNA, the TCRdb call of TRBD2 cannot be checked. Per the germline V gene, CDR1 is ENHRY and CDR2 is SYGVKD. This CDR3 is 16 amino acids long. The CDR3 spells CAISDPPSGGTDTQYF.

The chain links TRBV7-2 to TRBJ2-7. The CDR3 totals 13 residues. Germline CDR1 reads SGHTA; CDR2 reads FQGNSA. CDR3 loop: CASSLNNIYEQYF. Supplemented by reference TRBV7-2 and TRBJ2-7, the full variable domain reads GAGVSQSPSNKVTEKGKDVELRCDPISGHTALYWYRQSLGQGLEFLIYFQGNSAPDKSGLPSDRFSAERTGGSVSTLTIQRTQQEDSAVYLCASSLNNIYEQYFGPGTRLTVT.

This chain connects TRBV6-1 to TRBJ2-1; with no DNA, the TCRdb D assignment of TRBD2 cannot be verified. The CDR3 covers 12 residues. Germline values: CDR1 MNHNS, CDR2 SASEGT. CDR3 sequence reads: CASLAGYNEQFF.

The chain links TRBV7-6 to TRBJ2-7. Germline values: CDR1 SGHVS, CDR2 FNYEAQ. The CDR3 contains 14 residues. The CDR3 loop reads CASSSLDGSYEQYF.

V and J are TRBV29-1 and TRBJ1-2. The length of the CDR3 is 11 residues. Per the germline V gene, CDR1 is SQVTM and CDR2 is ANQGSEA. The CDR3 sequence: CSVDDFYGYTF.

The rearrangement links TRBV12-3 or TRBV12-4 to TRBJ1-4; the TCRdb D gene call, TRBD1, has no DNA to confirm it. CDR3 length: 13 amino acids. The CDR3 is CASSSRQAEKLFF.

This chain links TRBV9 with TRBJ2-3; TCRdb designates TRBD2, a call that cannot be tested without DNA. This CDR3 is 17 amino acids long. Germline V gene data show CDR1 as SGDLS and CDR2 as YYNGEE. The CDR3 here is CASSAPKLAENTDTQYF. The full variable domain, its missing parts supplied by reference TRBV9 and TRBJ2-3, is DSGVTQTPKHLITATGQRVTLRCSPRSGDLSVYWYQQSLDQGLQFLIQYYNGEERAKGNILERFSAQQFPDLHSELNLSSLELGDSALYFCASSAPKLAENTDTQYFGPGTRLTVL.

The chain employs TRBV14 and TRBJ2-7; TCRdb's D call, TRBD1, is unchecked because there is no DNA. CDR1 is SGHDN and CDR2 is FVKESK in the germline V gene. The CDR3 is made up of 15 amino acids. The CDR3 sequence is CASSHRTGGFYEQYF.

The chain joins TRBV19 to TRBJ2-1. The CDR3 covers 15 residues. Germline CDR1 and CDR2: LNHDA and SQIVND (reference sequence). The CDR3 spells CASSSTGSSYNEQFF. The whole variable domain, remainder taken from reference TRBV19 and TRBJ2-1, is DGGITQSPKYLFRKEGQNVTLSCEQNLNHDAMYWYRQDPGQGLRLIYYSQIVNDFQKGDIAEGYSVSREKKESFPLTVTSAQKNPTAFYLCASSSTGSSYNEQFFGPGTRLTVL.

This chain joins TRBV29-1 and TRBJ1-1. The germline CDR1 and CDR2 sequences are SQVTM and ANQGSEA. The CDR3 has 12 amino acids. The CDR3 is CSVEGSGSEAFF.

V usage is TRBV12-3 or TRBV12-4 and J usage is TRBJ2-1; the TCRdb call, TRBD1, lacks DNA for checking. CDR3 length: 15 residues. The CDR3: CASSPGTQGNNEQFF.

The chain combines TRBV7-9 with TRBJ2-5; TCRdb calls TRBD2, which cannot be checked without DNA. Germline assignment: CDR1 SEHNR and CDR2 FQNEAQ (reference sequence). CDR3 length: 15 residues. The chain's CDR3 is CASSLLAGTQETQYF.

The chain uses TRBV29-1 and TRBJ2-7; TCRdb indicates TRBD1, and absent DNA this call remains unverified. Germline CDR1 SQVTM, CDR2 ANQGSEA. The CDR3 is 14 residues long. The CDR3 reads CSVVWDGSSYEQYF.

The CDR3 spells CASSSSGGARETQYF. The chain uses TRBV12-3 or TRBV12-4 and TRBJ2-5; TCRdb picks TRBD2, but there is no DNA to check that call. The length of the CDR3 is 15 residues.

The chain is built from TRBV27 and TRBJ1-1; TCRdb selects TRBD1, and the lack of DNA leaves this call unchecked. The CDR3 runs 13 residues. Germline assignment: CDR1 MNHEY and CDR2 SMNVEV (reference sequence). CDR3 amino acids: CASGQGGVVEAFF.

This rearrangement joins TRBV20-1 to TRBJ1-1; absent DNA, TCRdb's TRBD1 call cannot be checked. Germline V lookup: CDR1 DFQATT, CDR2 SNEGSKA (reference sequence). The CDR3 contains 23 residues. CDR3 sequence reads: CSAIKPSVGRDRGELRWDTEAFF.

This chain links TRBV6-1 with TRBJ2-7. CDR1 is MNHNS, CDR2 SASEGT, per germline. The CDR3 spans 13 residues. The CDR3 spells CASSSTLTYEQYF.

The chain is built from TRBV28 and TRBJ2-1; as DNA is missing, the TRBD2 call by TCRdb cannot be tested. There are 13 residues in the CDR3. The V gene's germline CDR1 is MDHEN and CDR2 SYDVKM. CDR3 in amino acids: CASSFSDSHEQFF.

The chain combines TRBV3-1 with TRBJ2-7; the TCRdb call, TRBD1, lacks DNA for checking. The CDR3 consists of 14 residues. Looked up from germline, CDR1 is LGHDT and CDR2 is YNNKEL (reference sequence). The CDR3 spells CASSSQRGPHEQYF.

The gene calls are TRBV19 and TRBJ2-7. CDR3 length: 13 residues. The germline V gene encodes CDR1 LNHDA and CDR2 SQIVND (reference sequence). CDR3 in amino acids: CASSIAPSYEQYF.

This CDR3 is CASSRKVDPNRETQYF. The chain is built from TRBV21-1 and TRBJ2-5. TRBV21-1 is listed as a pseudogene. This CDR3 is built from 16 residues.

The rearrangement links TRBV4-3 to TRBJ2-7; the D gene TCRdb calls, TRBD1, cannot be checked with no DNA. This CDR3 contains 16 residues. Germline V gives CDR1 LGHNA, CDR2 YSLEER. CDR3 sequence reads: CASSQEGPTSPYEQYF.

The CDR3 here is CASSDNIDVYNEQFF. The chain is built from TRBV9 and TRBJ2-1. CDR1 and CDR2 (germline): SGDLS, YYNGEE. The CDR3 length is 15 residues.

The chain is built from TRBV7-2 and TRBJ2-7. This CDR3 has 15 residues. The germline gives CDR1 SGHTA, CDR2 FQGNSA. The CDR3 loop reads CASSHPQGRPYEQYF.

V and J are TRBV28 and TRBJ2-1; TCRdb indicates TRBD1, and absent DNA this call remains unverified. CDR1 and CDR2 (germline): MDHEN, SYDVKM. This CDR3 region has 15 residues. The CDR3 spells CASSSRTGEYNEQFF.

The chain couples TRBV7-3 to TRBJ2-5; absent DNA, TCRdb's TRBD1 call cannot be checked. The V gene's germline CDR1 is SGHTA and CDR2 FQGTGA. This CDR3 is 14 amino acids long. CDR3: CASSLPGTQETQYF.

The chain carries TRBV12-3 or TRBV12-4 and TRBJ2-1; the TCRdb D gene call, TRBD2, has no DNA to confirm it. This CDR3 has 16 amino acids. CDR3 residues: CASSSLKTGSYNEQFF.